This TCR beta chain was sequenced for a study of vaccination and CD4 T cells after COVID-19. Looking at the study overall: Every participant had a vaccine, which was either BNT162b2 or mRNA-1273, given in two doses.

In the case of this clonotype: As yet, its antigen is unknown.

Treatment in this sample: roughly 10-day PBMC culture with coronavirus spike peptide pools or control peptides (ViraFEST assay). Following expansion of antigen-specific T cells with peptide pools, ViraFEST then sequenced TCRs. Every well contained 1.5 million to 2.5 million PBMCs, which were grown with around 9.8 IU/ml IL-2 and roughly 9.7 ug/ml peptide pools. CD4+ T cells that had been cultured provided DNA sequenced with the Oncomine TCR Beta short-read assay. MiXCR, run by TCRdb on the PCR reads, gives a single entry per CDR3 protein. The sample contains about 15,000 distinct CDR3 sequences, about two fifths of which appear only once. V gave up 7 bases and J gave up 5 bases; unmatched junction bases: 9. This CDR3 is 15 amino acids long. Germline CDR1 reads MNHNS; CDR2 reads SASEGT.

This chain uses TRBV6-1 with TRBJ2-2, with 8 bases that match TRBD2. The receptor comes from a human donor who had recovered from COVID-19. Sequencing was done on a sample of CD4+ T cells from blood, cultured in vitro. The CDR3 protein is CASISRGGTTGELFF. The CDR3 DNA follows: TGTGCCAGCATTTCCCGGGGGGGAACAACCGGGGAGCTGTTTTTT.